The 25 T cell receptor beta chains given below trace back to one sample, sequenced in a study of T cell responses to AZD1222 COVID-19 vaccine (dated by TCRdb to the early 2020s). The library was obtained by the immunoSEQ multiplex PCR assay. In its TCRdb copy, this immuneACCESS table keeps in-frame sequences only and misses some clones. Where compared with another copy, unresolved V genes explain less than half of these, and the others have no known cause. In all, the sample holds over 150,000 clones, and 90% of those were seen once. Approximately 17% of the sample rests with the top ten. The sample's time point, from its label and the paper: baseline before first vaccination. Material: peripheral blood, obtained on day 0 of AZD1222 vaccination. Every receptor here comes from an adult in good health.

This clone was detected once. The CDR3 loop is CASSMAGNGYEQYF. The CDR3 nucleotides read TGTGCCAGCAGTATGGCAGGTAACGGCTACGAGCAGTACTTC. The genes are TRBV6-5 and TRBJ2-7; D uncertain. CDR3 length: 14 residues. From germline, CDR1 is MNHEY and CDR2 SVGAGI. V shed 5 bases and J shed 3 bases, with 14 bases lying between them.

This chain links TRBV3-1 (or the pseudogene TRBV3-2) with TRBJ1-1, with 9 bases that match TRBD1. Germline CDR1 and CDR2: LGHDT and YNNKEL (reference sequence). After removal of 3 bases from V and 4 bases from J, the junction contained 12 bases not matched to a gene. The CDR3 consists of 17 residues. CDR3 region: CASSHHRTGQGFTEAFF. In DNA, the CDR3 is TGTGCCAGCAGCCATCACCGCACGGGACAGGGATTCACTGAAGCTTTCTTT.

This chain connects TRBV11-2 to TRBJ1-2; D may be TRBD1 (5 bases). Trimming removed 2 bases at V and 5 bases at J, with 12 bases between. The CDR3 length is 14 residues. CDR1 and CDR2 from the germline V gene are SGHAT and FQNNGV. CDR3 sequence reads: CASSLRGESYGYTF. The CDR3 DNA reads as TGTGCCAGCAGCTTAAGAGGGGAGTCATATGGCTACACCTTC.

This clone has just one count. The CDR3 DNA reads TGTGCCAGCAGCGGGACAAACTATCCCTACGAGCAGTACTTC. Translated, it gives CASSGTNYPYEQYF. The rearrangement joins TRBV11-3 to TRBJ2-7, with D maybe TRBD1 (6 bases). The CDR3 loop spans 14 amino acids. Between the trimmed V and J ends, which lost 5 bases and 2 bases, there was a span of 13 bases. Germline CDR1 and CDR2: SGHNT and YENEEA.

This clone was observed a single time. V gene TRBV28 combines with J gene TRBJ2-5; 10 bases match TRBD1. The CDR3 length is 18 residues. Germline V gives CDR1 MDHEN, CDR2 SYDVKM. Trimming took 4 bases from V and 0 from J; bases not matched to a gene: 11. The CDR3 is CASSSWGPDRGYQETQYF. The CDR3 region has the DNA TGTGCCAGCAGTTCCTGGGGCCCGGACAGGGGGTACCAAGAGACCCAGTACTTC. Variable domain in full (rest from reference TRBV28 and TRBJ2-5): DVKVTQSSRYLVKRTGEKVFLECVQDMDHENMFWYRQDPGLGLRLIYFSYDVKMKEKGDIPEGYSVSREKKERFSLILESASTNQTSMYLCASSSWGPDRGYQETQYFGPGTRLLVL.

This sequence joins TRBV7-9 and TRBJ1-2; D might be TRBD1 (5 bases). The V gene lost 1 base and the J gene lost 10 bases, with 13 bases spanning the gap. Germline V gene sequence: CDR1 SEHNR, CDR2 FQNEAQ (reference sequence). The CDR3 spans 13 residues. CDR3 sequence (DNA): TGTGCCAGCAGCTTAGGCAGGGCTCGTGACTACACCTTC. Protein product: CASSLGRARDYTF.

The chain is built from TRBV3-1 (or the pseudogene TRBV3-2) and TRBJ2-1; D is possibly TRBD2 (6 bases). Germline values: CDR1 LGHDT, CDR2 YNNKEL (reference sequence). The CDR3 covers 15 residues. V was shortened by 2 bases and J by 7 bases, with 15 bases between the two germline ends. The DNA of the CDR3 is TGTGCCAGCAGCCAATTGGGGCCCGCGGGGAATGAGCAGTTCTTC. It specifies CASSQLGPAGNEQFF.

This chain connects TRBV28 to TRBJ1-5; TRBD1 might be the D (6 bases). The germline V gene encodes CDR1 MDHEN and CDR2 SYDVKM. The germline V and J ends were trimmed by 2 bases and 3 bases, with 8 bases remaining between them. The CDR3 spans 14 residues. The CDR3 region is CASSLAGVNQPQHF. CDR3 DNA sequence: TGTGCCAGCAGTTTAGCAGGGGTCAATCAGCCCCAGCATTTT.

The rearrangement links TRBV11-3 to TRBJ1-1; D is perhaps TRBD1 (5 bases). This CDR3 region has 13 residues. The germline V gene has CDR1 SGHNT and CDR2 YENEEA. Trimming pared 4 bases from V and 6 bases from J, leaving 12 bases between. The CDR3 protein is CASSSPRGPEAFF. The CDR3 DNA reads TGTGCCAGCAGCTCCCCCCGGGGACCTGAAGCTTTCTTT.

The chain links TRBV11-1 to TRBJ1-1; no clear D gene. This CDR3 has 19 residues. Germline V gene lookup returns CDR1 SGHAT and CDR2 FQDESV (reference sequence). V was shortened by 0 bases and J by 0 bases, with 20 bases between the two germline ends. In nucleotides, the CDR3 is TGTGCCAGCAGCTTAGCGGCATATCGAGTACAGACGATGAACACTGAAGCTTTCTTT. As protein: CASSLAAYRVQTMNTEAFF.

The gene calls are TRBV19 and TRBJ1-1; 8 bases match TRBD1. The CDR3 runs 14 residues. CDR1 and CDR2 from the germline V gene are LNHDA and SQIVND (reference sequence). The V gene end was trimmed by 9 bases and the J gene end by 4 bases; junction bases not matched to a gene: 10. In DNA form, the CDR3 reads TGTGCCAGCCTGGGACAGGCCGAACTCACTGAAGCTTTCTTT. It specifies CASLGQAELTEAFF.

This rearrangement joins TRBV6-5 to TRBJ2-7; 11 bases are shared with TRBD1. The CDR3 contains 14 residues. The junction had 4 bases not matched to a gene; V was cut back by 5 bases and J by 4 bases. Germline CDR1 MNHEY, CDR2 SVGAGI. CDR3 nucleotide sequence: TGTGCCAGCAGTCAGGGGACAGGGGGTTACGAGCAGTACTTC. Translating gives CASSQGTGGYEQYF.

J is TRBJ1-2 and V is TRBV2; D possibly corresponds to TRBD1 (5 bases). This CDR3 has 13 residues. Germline assignment: CDR1 SNHLY and CDR2 FYNNEI. The V and J ends lost 1 base and 5 bases respectively, with 8 bases between them. CDR3 nucleotide sequence: TGTGCCAGCAGTGAAGGGCAGGGTTATGGCTACACCTTC. This encodes CASSEGQGYGYTF. Using reference TRBV2 and TRBJ1-2 for the parts outside the CDR3, the full variable domain is EPEVTQTPSHQVTQMGQEVILRCVPISNHLYFYWYRQILGQKVEFLVSFYNNEISEKSEIFDDQFSVERPDGSNFTLKIRSTKLEDSAMYFCASSEGQGYGYTFGSGTRLTVV.

On this clone itself: At the DNA level, this CDR3 is encoded by other sequences in the same sample as well. V is TRBV5-6 and J is TRBJ1-3, with 9 bases that match TRBD1. V lost 4 bases and J lost 2; bases outside the gene matches: 7. The germline gives CDR1 SGHDT, CDR2 YYEEEE. This CDR3 has 16 amino acids. Here the CDR3 DNA reads TGTGCCAGCAGCCTCGGGACAGGGTTAGCTGGAAACACCATATATTTT. It is translated as CASSLGTGLAGNTIYF.

The rearrangement joins TRBV5-6 to TRBJ1-1, with D unclear. Germline V gene data show CDR1 as SGHDT and CDR2 as YYEEEE. The CDR3 is 16 amino acids. V dropped 0 bases and J dropped 3 bases, with 15 bases sitting between them. The CDR3 region is CASSLALAGPDTEAFF. CDR3 coding DNA: TGTGCCAGCAGCTTGGCTCTCGCAGGCCCCGACACTGAAGCTTTCTTT.

The rearrangement joins TRBV4-1 to TRBJ1-1; D perhaps matches TRBD1 (6 bases). The CDR3 contains 14 residues. CDR1 and CDR2 (germline): MGHRA, YSYEKL. V dropped 4 bases and J dropped 4 bases, with 13 bases sitting between them. CDR3 nucleotide sequence: TGCGCCAGCAGCCCAAAACAGGGAAGCACTGAAGCTTTCTTT. It encodes CASSPKQGSTEAFF.

J is TRBJ1-2 and V is TRBV2; 7 positions agree with TRBD1. Trimming cost V 6 bases and J 0 bases; bases outside gene matches: 7. The CDR3 consists of 15 residues. Germline CDR1 is SNHLY and CDR2 is FYNNEI. CDR3 DNA: TGTGCCAGCAGGAACTCCGGGACAGCTAACTATGGCTACACCTTC. It encodes CASRNSGTANYGYTF. The full variable domain, completed using reference TRBV2 and TRBJ1-2, is EPEVTQTPSHQVTQMGQEVILRCVPISNHLYFYWYRQILGQKVEFLVSFYNNEISEKSEIFDDQFSVERPDGSNFTLKIRSTKLEDSAMYFCASRNSGTANYGYTFGSGTRLTVV.

This chain connects TRBV2 to TRBJ1-1, with 9 positions matching TRBD1. The CDR3 has 13 residues. CDR1 SNHLY and CDR2 FYNNEI come from the germline V gene. J gave up 5 bases and V 7 bases, and 5 bases lay outside the gene matches. The CDR3 is CASTTGGGTEAFF. In DNA form, the CDR3 reads TGTGCCAGCACCACAGGGGGCGGGACTGAAGCTTTCTTT. Full variable domain (rest looked up from reference TRBV2 and TRBJ1-1): EPEVTQTPSHQVTQMGQEVILRCVPISNHLYFYWYRQILGQKVEFLVSFYNNEISEKSEIFDDQFSVERPDGSNFTLKIRSTKLEDSAMYFCASTTGGGTEAFFGQGTRLTVV.

This clone was counted a single time. This chain links TRBV12-3 or TRBV12-4 with TRBJ1-2, with TRBD1 as a possible D gene (5 bases). Trimming took 5 bases from V and 8 from J, leaving 15 bases between them. This CDR3 is 13 amino acids long. CDR3 nucleotides: TGTGCCAGCAGTCGATCAGGGTGGAAAGGCTACACCTTC. Amino acid sequence: CASSRSGWKGYTF.

This sequence joins TRBV13 and TRBJ1-1; D not certain. Germline V CDR1 and CDR2: PRHDT, FYEKMQ (reference sequence). Trimming cost V 1 base and J 10 bases, with 13 bases left between them. The CDR3 loop spans 13 amino acids. The CDR3 region has the DNA TGTGCCAGCAGCTTAGCAGTTACTCGGGGAGCTTTCTTT. Protein sequence: CASSLAVTRGAFF.

This clone was picked up one time. V usage is TRBV29-1 and J usage is TRBJ1-5; maybe TRBD1 (5 bases). Trimming removed 4 bases at V and 4 bases at J, with 11 bases between. Germline V gene sequence: CDR1 SQVTM, CDR2 ANQGSEA. The CDR3 spans 13 residues. CDR3 residues: CSVAGTQNQPQHF. The CDR3, as DNA: TGCAGCGTTGCAGGGACCCAGAATCAGCCCCAGCATTTT.

The chain carries TRBV27 and TRBJ1-3, with D unresolved. V was pared by 3 bases and J by 4 bases, with 7 bases between. CDR3 size: 13 residues. Germline V CDR1 and CDR2: MNHEY, SMNVEV (reference sequence). The CDR3: CASSFGTGNTIYF. DNA for the CDR3: TGTGCCAGCAGTTTTGGTACGGGAAACACCATATATTTT.

The chain couples TRBV19 to TRBJ1-4; D uncertain. V lost 5 bases and J lost 13, with 14 bases in between. The CDR3 loop spans 12 amino acids. CDR1 LNHDA and CDR2 SQIVND come from the germline V gene (reference sequence). The CDR3 sequence: CASSETVAGLFF. The DNA of the CDR3 is TGTGCCAGTAGTGAAACGGTCGCTGGACTGTTTTTT.

The chain uses TRBV5-1 and TRBJ1-2, with TRBD1 matching 7 bases. V trimming: 3 bases; J trimming: 0 bases; junction bases outside the gene matches: 5. CDR3 length equals 15 residues. Germline V gene sequence: CDR1 SGHRS, CDR2 YFSETQ. In nucleotides, the CDR3 is TGCGCCAGCAGCTATTGGGACAGCTCTAACTATGGCTACACCTTC. It translates to CASSYWDSSNYGYTF.

This CDR3 reads CASSPIREGVFF. The CDR3 DNA reads as TGTGCCAGCAGCCCCATCCGGGAAGGGGTTTTCTTT. This chain uses TRBV7-3 with TRBJ1-1; D may be TRBD1 (5 bases). This CDR3 comprises 12 residues. In germline, CDR1 is SGHTA, CDR2 FQGTGA. Trimming shortened V by 5 bases and J by 13 bases, and 17 bases separated the two germline ends.